This T cell receptor (beta chain) was sequenced during a study of T cell responses to AZD1222 COVID-19 vaccine. The study's findings and limits: Baseline serostatus was positive in only six or seven AZD1222 recipients.

Notes on this clone: Its specificity is not known.

The CDR3 sequence is 13 residues long. Trimming took 10 bases from V and 2 from J; bases not matched to a gene: 6. Germline values: CDR1 MDHEN, CDR2 SYDVKM. Repertoires were generated with immunoSEQ multiplex PCR, while TCRdb's copy carries only in-frame clones and drops some. The table lists about 140,000 clones, roughly nine tenths of them singletons. This TCR was sampled from an adult who received the MenACWY meningococcal vaccine as a control. This chain joins TRBV28 and TRBJ2-3; 7 bases agree with TRBD2. Material: peripheral blood, obtained 28 days after the second dose of the MenACWY control vaccine. CDR3 DNA: TGTGCCACCGAAGCGGGACCCACAGATACGCAGTATTTT. Amino acids: CATEAGPTDTQYF.